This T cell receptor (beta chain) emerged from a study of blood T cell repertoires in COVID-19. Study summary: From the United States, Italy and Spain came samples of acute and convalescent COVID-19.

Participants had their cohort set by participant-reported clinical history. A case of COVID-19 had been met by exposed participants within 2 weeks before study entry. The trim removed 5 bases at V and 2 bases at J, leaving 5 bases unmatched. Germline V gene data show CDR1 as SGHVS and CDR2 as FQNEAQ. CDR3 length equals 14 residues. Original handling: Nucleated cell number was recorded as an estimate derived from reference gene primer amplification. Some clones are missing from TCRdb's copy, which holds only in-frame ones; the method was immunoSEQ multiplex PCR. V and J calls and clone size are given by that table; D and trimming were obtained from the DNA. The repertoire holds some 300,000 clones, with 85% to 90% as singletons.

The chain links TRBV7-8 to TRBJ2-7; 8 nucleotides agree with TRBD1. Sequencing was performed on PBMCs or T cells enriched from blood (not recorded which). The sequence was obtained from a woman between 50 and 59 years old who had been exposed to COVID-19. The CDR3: CASSRRQGPYEQYF. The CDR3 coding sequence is TGTGCCAGCAGCCGCCGACAGGGGCCCTACGAGCAGTACTTC.